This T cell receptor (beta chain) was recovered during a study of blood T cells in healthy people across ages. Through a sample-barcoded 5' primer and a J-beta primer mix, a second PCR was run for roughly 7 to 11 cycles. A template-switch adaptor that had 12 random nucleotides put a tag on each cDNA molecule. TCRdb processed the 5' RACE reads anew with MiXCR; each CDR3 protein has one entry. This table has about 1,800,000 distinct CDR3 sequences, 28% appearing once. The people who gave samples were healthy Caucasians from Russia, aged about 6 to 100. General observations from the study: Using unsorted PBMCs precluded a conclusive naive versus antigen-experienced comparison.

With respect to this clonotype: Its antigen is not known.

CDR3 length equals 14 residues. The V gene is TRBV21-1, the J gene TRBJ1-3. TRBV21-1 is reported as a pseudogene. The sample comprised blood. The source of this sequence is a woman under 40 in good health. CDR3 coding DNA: TGTGCCACGCAAGGGGCTTCTCTTGGAAACACCATATATTTT. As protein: CATQGASLGNTIYF.